This TCR beta chain was recovered during a study of blood T cell repertoires in COVID-19. Study overall: Material from acute and convalescent COVID-19 was sourced from the United States, Italy and Spain.

Per the original methods: Nucleated cell number was recorded as an estimate derived from reference gene primer amplification. Clones were sequenced by immunoSEQ multiplex PCR, and TCRdb holds only the in-frame ones, with some missing. That table gives V, J and clone size, and the DNA gave D and trimming. The sample includes about 250,000 clones, 75% to 85% seen only once; the top ten take roughly 5.3%. This sequence originates from a man aged 45-65 years with active or convalescent COVID-19. The source material was peripheral blood.

The CDR3 sequence: CASRKDRDSYEQYF. CDR3 bases: TGTGCCAGCAGAAAGGACAGGGACTCCTACGAGCAGTACTTC. The gene calls are TRBV27 and TRBJ2-7, with 8 bases that match TRBD1. The CDR3 has 14 amino acids. With V trimmed by 6 bases and J by 0 bases, 4 bases remained unmatched. Germline V CDR1 and CDR2: MNHEY, SMNVEV (reference sequence).